A few counts support the clone carrying this T cell receptor beta chain. The target antigen is unknown. The record originates from a study of T cell repertoires in cytomegalovirus infection. In the study overall: Indicated by public TCR beta signatures were CMV infection and matching HLA type. Study conclusions and caveats: Public TCR beta family frequency separated CMV-and-HLA carriers, including in an independent cohort.

TCRdb independently ran MiXCR on the reads; one entry per CDR3 protein. The table shows 400,000 or so distinct CDR3 sequences, with about a third occurring only once. Germline V gene data show CDR1 as SNHLY and CDR2 as FYNNEI. The CDR3 is 13 residues long. The ends were cut back, 4 bases at V and 4 bases at J, with 10 bases in the middle. This sequence originates from a human donor in good health (CMV status not recorded). Some clones in this sample may be carry-over from other donors' samples. The rearrangement links TRBV2 to TRBJ1-1, with a weak D call TRBD1 (5 bases). Sequencing input: PBMCs. CDR3 in amino acids: CASSASGRTEAFF. The DNA for the CDR3 is TGTGCCAGCAGTGCGTCGGGGCGCACTGAAGCTTTCTTT.